One and the same sample provided the 24 T cell receptor beta chains below, sequenced in a study of T-cell memory formation after mild COVID-19. TCRdb fed the 5' RACE reads into MiXCR, producing one record per CDR3 protein. Of roughly 200,000 distinct CDR3 sequences listed, around 16% are singletons. Sample: PBMCs or a T cell subset sorted from them (not recorded which). The receptors were sampled from an adult woman who had mild COVID-19 (a few samples of this study predate the infection). Cell type and time point are not known.

On this clonotype: A read error may produce the germline difference seen at one junction end. The rearrangement uses TRBV27 and TRBJ2-2; D remains unclear. Germline CDR1 reads MNHEY; CDR2 reads SMNVEV (reference sequence). The CDR3 runs 16 residues. CDR3 sequence: CASGFWLPRVPGELFF. CDR3 nucleotides: TGTGCCAGCGGTTTTTGGCTGCCAAGAGTGCCCGGGGAGCTGTTTTTT.

This clonotype was seen more than once but under ten times. The J gene is TRBJ2-3, the V gene TRBV11-2, with 7 positions matching TRBD1. Germline V gene sequence: CDR1 SGHAT, CDR2 FQNNGV. The CDR3 loop spans 15 amino acids. V gave up 7 bases and J gave up 3 bases; unmatched junction bases: 10. The CDR3 protein is CASTIRGGATDTQYF. CDR3 nucleotides: TGTGCCAGCACCATTCGAGGGGGCGCGACAGATACGCAGTATTTT.

V gene TRBV2 combines with J gene TRBJ1-5, with D possibly TRBD1 on 5 matching bases. Trimming pared 5 bases from V and 5 bases from J, leaving 10 bases between. The CDR3 is made up of 13 amino acids. Looked up from germline, CDR1 is SNHLY and CDR2 is FYNNEI. The chain's CDR3 is CASSFDSYQPQHF. The DNA of the CDR3 is TGTGCCAGCAGTTTTGACAGTTATCAGCCCCAGCATTTT.

This clonotype was seen a handful of times. The gene calls are TRBV12-3 or TRBV12-4 and TRBJ2-3; 10 nucleotides agree with TRBD1. V lost 6 bases and J lost 5; bases outside the gene matches: 11. This CDR3 has 16 amino acids. CDR3 loop: CASRETGGAGGDTQYF. DNA for the CDR3: TGTGCCAGCAGGGAGACAGGGGGCGCCGGGGGAGATACGCAGTATTTT.

The chain combines TRBV4-1 with TRBJ2-1; the D is unclear. The CDR3 sequence is 14 residues long. The V end was cut by 0 bases, the J end by 5 bases, with 8 bases between. Germline CDR1 MGHRA, CDR2 YSYEKL. The CDR3, as DNA: TGCGCCAGCAGCCAAGATCACACAGACAATGAGCAGTTCTTC. It codes for CASSQDHTDNEQFF.

This clonotype came up a few times. The V gene is TRBV20-1, the J gene TRBJ2-1; 13 bases fit TRBD2. Germline trimming cut 2 bases from V and 1 base from J; bases unmatched to any gene: 8. CDR1 DFQATT and CDR2 SNEGSKA come from the germline V gene (reference sequence). The CDR3 contains 18 residues. As DNA, the CDR3 is TGCAGTGCTAGACGAACTAGCGGGAGGGTCGGATCCTACAATGAGCAGTTCTTC. Amino acids: CSARRTSGRVGSYNEQFF.

The chain carries TRBV4-3 and TRBJ2-3; D unclear. CDR1 is LGHNA, CDR2 YSLEER, per germline. V was trimmed by 0 bases and J by 0 bases, leaving 19 bases between them. The CDR3 extends over 19 amino acids. DNA of the CDR3: TGCGCCAGCAGCCAAGATCTCTCCTCCTTTATTCCTAGCACAGATACGCAGTATTTT. It encodes CASSQDLSSFIPSTDTQYF.

The rearrangement joins TRBV7-6 to TRBJ2-5, with TRBD2 identical over 11 bases. V shed 1 base, J shed 3 bases, and the junction held 10 bases outside the gene matches. Germline CDR1 reads SGHVS; CDR2 reads FNYEAQ. The CDR3 is 18 amino acids. The CDR3 sequence: CASSLGLAGGLSEETQYF. CDR3 nucleotides: TGTGCCAGCAGCTTAGGATTAGCGGGGGGGCTTTCAGAAGAGACCCAGTACTTC.

This clonotype has at least ten counts. CDR3: CASSYSPGAGETQYF. The CDR3 DNA reads TGTGCCAGCAGTTACTCCCCCGGAGCGGGAGAGACCCAGTACTTC. The rearrangement links TRBV6-5 to TRBJ2-5, with D perhaps matching TRBD2 (6 bases). V was clipped by 0 bases and J by 4 bases, with 12 bases between them. CDR1 and CDR2 (germline): MNHEY, SVGAGI. This CDR3 has 15 amino acids.

V and J are TRBV12-3 or TRBV12-4 and TRBJ1-5; 10 bases match TRBD1. The CDR3 is 14 amino acids. V shed 5 bases, J shed 5 bases, and the junction held 3 bases outside the gene matches. The CDR3 coding sequence is TGTGCCAGCAGTCGACAGGGGGCATATCAGCCCCAGCATTTT. Protein product: CASSRQGAYQPQHF.

This chain joins TRBV4-1 and TRBJ2-7; 10 bases map to TRBD1. The CDR3 runs to 18 residues. Unmatched junction bases numbered 12, after V lost 3 bases and J lost 1 base. Germline CDR1 and CDR2: MGHRA and YSYEKL. CDR3 DNA sequence: TGCGCCAGCAGCCACTCACCCTGGGACAGGGGATCGTCCTACGAGCAGTACTTC. Protein product: CASSHSPWDRGSSYEQYF.

This clonotype was observed once. The chain uses TRBV7-6 and TRBJ2-2; 8 nucleotides line up with TRBD2. The junction had 11 bases not matched to a gene; V was cut back by 5 bases and J by 3 bases. CDR1 SGHVS and CDR2 FNYEAQ come from the germline V gene. The CDR3 totals 17 residues. CDR3 coding DNA: TGTGCCAGCAGCCCCAGTGCAGCGGGAGAGGACACCGGGGAGCTGTTTTTT. The encoded protein is CASSPSAAGEDTGELFF.

This sequence joins TRBV24-1 and TRBJ1-1; D is unresolved. This CDR3 region has 13 residues. V was cut by 5 bases and J by 1 base, with 7 bases left in between. CDR1 KGHDR and CDR2 SFDVKD come from the germline V gene. CDR3 residues: CATSGDKNTEAFF. For the CDR3, the DNA is TGTGCCACCAGTGGGGATAAGAACACTGAAGCTTTCTTT.

This clonotype was counted a few times. The chain employs TRBV5-1 and TRBJ2-7; no reliable D call. Germline assignment: CDR1 SGHRS and CDR2 YFSETQ. This CDR3 region has 14 residues. Trimming left V 3 bases short and J 5 bases short, with 15 bases between. In DNA form, the CDR3 reads TGCGCCAGCAGCTCACCTCCGCAGATCAACGAGCAGTACTTC. Amino acids: CASSSPPQINEQYF.

The V and J genes are TRBV5-1 and TRBJ1-3; D remains unclear. The V end lost 0 bases, the J end lost 2 bases, and 15 bases lay between the germline ends. This CDR3 region has 17 residues. Germline lookup yields CDR1 SGHRS and CDR2 YFSETQ. The DNA for the CDR3 is TGCGCCAGCAGCTTGGTTCGGTCGGGAGTCGCTGGAAACACCATATATTTT. It yields the protein CASSLVRSGVAGNTIYF.

The chain joins TRBV21-1 to TRBJ1-6. TRBV21-1 is a recognized pseudogene. This CDR3 contains 15 residues. The CDR3 reads CASSKAVEYNSPLHF. The CDR3 DNA follows: TGTGCCAGCAGCAAAGCAGTAGAGTATAATTCACCCCTCCACTTT.

This clonotype was seen more than once but under ten times. The J gene is TRBJ2-3, the V gene TRBV18; 7 positions match TRBD2. With 2 bases clipped from V and 7 bases from J, the junction kept 18 bases outside the gene matches. Germline V gene lookup returns CDR1 KGHSH and CDR2 LQKENI. This CDR3 spans 18 amino acids. CDR3 coding DNA: TGTGCCAGCTCACCATCTTCGGGGCGGGAGTGGAGTAGGAATACGCAGTATTTT. As protein: CASSPSSGREWSRNTQYF.

J is TRBJ1-2 and V is TRBV19; perhaps TRBD1 as D (5 bases). V was trimmed by 3 bases and J by 0 bases, leaving 11 bases between them. From germline, CDR1 is LNHDA and CDR2 SQIVND (reference sequence). The length of the CDR3 is 15 residues. In DNA form, the CDR3 reads TGTGCCAGTAGTATGCCGGGGACGGCTAACTATGGCTACACCTTC. It codes for CASSMPGTANYGYTF.

V gene TRBV5-1 combines with J gene TRBJ1-2, with TRBD1 matching over 8 bases. This CDR3 spans 14 amino acids. Germline values: CDR1 SGHRS, CDR2 YFSETQ. The trim removed 4 bases at V and 7 bases at J, leaving 9 bases unmatched. The CDR3 protein is CASSAGTGGTGYTF. DNA of the CDR3: TGCGCCAGCAGCGCCGGAACAGGGGGGACTGGCTACACCTTC. Full variable domain (outside the CDR3, taken from reference TRBV5-1 and TRBJ1-2): KAGVTQTPRYLIKTRGQQVTLSCSPISGHRSVSWYQQTPGQGLQFLFEYFSETQRNKGNFPGRFSGRQFSNSRSEMNVSTLELGDSALYLCASSAGTGGTGYTFGSGTRLTVV.

The sample holds a few counts of this clonotype. The V call is TRBV18, the J call TRBJ2-7; D not resolved. The CDR3 totals 13 residues. Between the trimmed V and J ends, which lost 1 base and 2 bases, there was a span of 6 bases. Germline V gene sequence: CDR1 KGHSH, CDR2 LQKENI. The chain's CDR3 is CASSPLQTYEQYF. The CDR3 nucleotides read TGTGCCAGCTCACCACTTCAGACCTACGAGCAGTACTTC. Full variable domain (remainder filled in from reference TRBV18 and TRBJ2-7): NAGVMQNPRHLVRRRGQEARLRCSPMKGHSHVYWYRQLPEEGLKFMVYLQKENIIDESGMPKERFSAEFPKEGPSILRIQQVVRGDSAAYFCASSPLQTYEQYFGPGTRLTVT.

The rearrangement joins TRBV4-3 to TRBJ2-3; 8 bases are a match to TRBD1. The CDR3 runs 16 residues. The V gene's germline CDR1 is LGHNA and CDR2 YSLEER. V lost 3 bases and J lost 6; bases outside the gene matches: 11. CDR3 in amino acids: CASSQERTGGVDTQYF. DNA for the CDR3: TGCGCCAGCAGCCAGGAAAGAACAGGGGGAGTCGATACGCAGTATTTT.

This clonotype has just a few counts. This chain uses TRBV12-3 or TRBV12-4 with TRBJ2-7; TRBD2 is a possible D gene (7 bases). This CDR3 comprises 15 residues. Trimming removed 7 bases at V and 6 bases at J, with 22 bases between. The chain's CDR3 is CASNREGGGFGEQYF. In DNA, the CDR3 is TGTGCCAGCAATCGCGAGGGGGGGGGTTTCGGCGAGCAGTACTTC.

This clonotype turned up a few times. The V gene is TRBV7-2, the J gene TRBJ1-2, with D possibly matching TRBD1 (5 bases). CDR3 length: 15 amino acids. The germline V gene encodes CDR1 SGHTA and CDR2 FQGNSA. V lost 3 bases and J lost 4, with 15 bases in between. The CDR3 is CASSLGGATPYGYTF. The DNA of the CDR3 is TGTGCCAGCAGCTTGGGAGGGGCTACCCCCTATGGCTACACCTTC.

The chain is built from TRBV5-1 and TRBJ1-2, with TRBD1 as a possible D gene (5 bases). The V end lost 4 bases, the J end lost 1 base, and 11 bases lay between the germline ends. This CDR3 is 14 amino acids long. The germline CDR1 and CDR2 sequences are SGHRS and YFSETQ. The CDR3 spells CASSQKDNNYGYTF. For the CDR3, the DNA is TGCGCCAGCAGCCAGAAGGACAATAACTATGGCTACACCTTC.